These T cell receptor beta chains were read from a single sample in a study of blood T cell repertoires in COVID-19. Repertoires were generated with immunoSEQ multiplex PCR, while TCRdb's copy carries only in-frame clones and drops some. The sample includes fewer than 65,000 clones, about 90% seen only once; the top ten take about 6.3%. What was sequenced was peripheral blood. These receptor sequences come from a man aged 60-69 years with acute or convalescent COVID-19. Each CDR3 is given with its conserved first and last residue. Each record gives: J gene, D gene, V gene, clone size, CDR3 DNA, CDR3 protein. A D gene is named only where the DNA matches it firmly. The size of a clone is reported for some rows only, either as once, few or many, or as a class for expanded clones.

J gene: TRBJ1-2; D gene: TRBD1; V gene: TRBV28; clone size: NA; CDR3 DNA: TGTGCCAGCAGTCCTGAGGACAGGGGTTTTTATGGCTACACCTTC; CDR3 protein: CASSPEDRGFYGYTF
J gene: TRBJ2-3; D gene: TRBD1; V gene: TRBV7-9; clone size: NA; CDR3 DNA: TGTGCCAGCAGCCTTCAGGGGGCAGGAGATACGCAGTATTTT; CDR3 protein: CASSLQGAGDTQYF
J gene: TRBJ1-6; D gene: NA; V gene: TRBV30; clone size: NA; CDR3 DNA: TGTGCCTACCGGCAACAGAGCTCCTATAATTCACCCCTCCACTTT; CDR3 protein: CAYRQQSSYNSPLHF
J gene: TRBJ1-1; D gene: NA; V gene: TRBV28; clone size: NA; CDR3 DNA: TGTGCCAGCAGTTTAGACGGGGGGTCTGAAGCTTTCTTT; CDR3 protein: CASSLDGGSEAFF
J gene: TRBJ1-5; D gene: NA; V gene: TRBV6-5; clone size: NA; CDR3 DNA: TGTGCCAGCAGTATTGGGGGGGGCGGTCAGCCCCAGCATTTT; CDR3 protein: CASSIGGGGQPQHF
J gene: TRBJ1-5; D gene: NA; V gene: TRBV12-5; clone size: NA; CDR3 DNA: TGTGCTAGTGGTTTAGGACAGAACAATCAGCCCCAGCATTTT; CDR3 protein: CASGLGQNNQPQHF
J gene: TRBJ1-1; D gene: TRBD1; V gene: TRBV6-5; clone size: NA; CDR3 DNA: TGTGCCAGCAGTCGAGACAGGGCAGGGAACACTGAAGCTTTCTTT; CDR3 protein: CASSRDRAGNTEAFF
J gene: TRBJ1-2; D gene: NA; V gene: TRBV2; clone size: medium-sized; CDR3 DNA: TGTGCCAGCAGCCGGGGTGGGGGAGGTAACTATGGCTACACCTTC; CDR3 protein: CASSRGGGGNYGYTF
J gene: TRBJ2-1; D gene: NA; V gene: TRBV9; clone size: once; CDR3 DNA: TGTGCCAGCAGCGTAGCGGGGTCCCCCTACAATGAGCAGTTCTTC; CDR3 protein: CASSVAGSPYNEQFF
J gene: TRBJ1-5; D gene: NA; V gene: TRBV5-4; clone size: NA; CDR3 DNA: TGTGCCAGCAGCCAGGGCCGGAATCAGCCCCAGCATTTT; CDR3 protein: CASSQGRNQPQHF
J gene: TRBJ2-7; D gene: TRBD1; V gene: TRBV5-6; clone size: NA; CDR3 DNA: TGTGCCAGCAGAAAACAGGGGGCCGTCTACGAGCAGTACTTC; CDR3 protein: CASRKQGAVYEQYF
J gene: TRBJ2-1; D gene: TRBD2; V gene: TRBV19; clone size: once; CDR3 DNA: TGTGCCAGTAGTATAGGGGGGAGGGATTCCGAGCAGTTCTTC; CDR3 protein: CASSIGGRDSEQFF
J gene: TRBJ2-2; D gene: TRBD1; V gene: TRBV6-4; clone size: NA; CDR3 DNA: TGTGCCAGCAGCCCGGGACAGGGGTCCACCGGGGAGCTGTTTTTT; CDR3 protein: CASSPGQGSTGELFF
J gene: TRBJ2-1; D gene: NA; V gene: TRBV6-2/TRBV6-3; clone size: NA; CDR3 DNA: TGTGCCAGCAGTTACTCGATGCAGCGGACTTCCGACAATGAGCAGTTCTTC; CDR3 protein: CASSYSMQRTSDNEQFF
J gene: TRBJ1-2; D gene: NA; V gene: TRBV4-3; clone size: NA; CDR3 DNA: TGCGCCAGCAGCCAAGATCGGCAGGGTGACTATGGCTACACCTTC; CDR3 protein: CASSQDRQGDYGYTF
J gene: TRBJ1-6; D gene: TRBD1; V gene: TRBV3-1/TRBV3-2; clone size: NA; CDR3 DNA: TGTGCCAGCAGCCTGGGGGACAGTTTGAATTCACCCCTCCACTTT; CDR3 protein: CASSLGDSLNSPLHF
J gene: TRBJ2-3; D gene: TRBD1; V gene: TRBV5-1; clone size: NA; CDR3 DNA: TGCGCCAGCAGCTTGGGTGACAGGGGCTACACAGATACGCAGTATTTT; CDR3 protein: CASSLGDRGYTDTQYF
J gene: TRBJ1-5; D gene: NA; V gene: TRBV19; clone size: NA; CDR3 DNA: TGTGCCAGTCTTGGGGGGAATGACAAGAATCAGCCCCAGCATTTT; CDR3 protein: CASLGGNDKNQPQHF
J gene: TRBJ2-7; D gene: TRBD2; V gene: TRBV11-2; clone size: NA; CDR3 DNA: TGTGCCAGCAGCTTAGATTTAATTTGGCGGGGGGGCACCTACGAGCAGTACTTC; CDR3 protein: CASSLDLIWRGGTYEQYF
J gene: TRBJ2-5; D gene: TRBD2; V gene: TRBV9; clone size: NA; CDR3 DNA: TGTGCCAGCAGCAGTGGACTAGCGGGGGAGCCCCGGCAAGAGACCCAGTACTTC; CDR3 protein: CASSSGLAGEPRQETQYF
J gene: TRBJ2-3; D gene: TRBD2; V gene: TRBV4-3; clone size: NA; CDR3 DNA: TGCGCCAGCAGCCAAGAGAGTAGCGGGGGGGCGTTAGATACGCAGTATTTT; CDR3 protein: CASSQESSGGALDTQYF
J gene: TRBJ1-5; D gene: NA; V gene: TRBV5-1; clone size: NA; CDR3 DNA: TGCGCCAGCAGTACGGGGGGTTTTCGCAATCAGCCCCAGCATTTT; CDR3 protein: CASSTGGFRNQPQHF
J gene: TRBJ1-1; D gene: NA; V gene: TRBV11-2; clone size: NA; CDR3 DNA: TGTGCCAGCAGCCCACGTCAGGGGAACACTGAAGCTTTCTTT; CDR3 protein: CASSPRQGNTEAFF
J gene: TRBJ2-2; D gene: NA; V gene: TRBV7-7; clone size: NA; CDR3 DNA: TGTGCTAGCAGCTTAGGATTGGGGCCCGGGGAGCTGTTTTTT; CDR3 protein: CASSLGLGPGELFF
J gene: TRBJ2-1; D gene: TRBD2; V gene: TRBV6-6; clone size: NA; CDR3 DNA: TGTGCCAGCAGTTCTGGGACTAGCTTGAATGAGCAGTTCTTC; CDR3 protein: CASSSGTSLNEQFF
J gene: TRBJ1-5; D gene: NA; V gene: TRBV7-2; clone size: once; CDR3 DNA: TGTGCCAGCAGCTTAGCTCCGGGAAGCAATCAGCCCCAGCATTTT; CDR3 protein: CASSLAPGSNQPQHF
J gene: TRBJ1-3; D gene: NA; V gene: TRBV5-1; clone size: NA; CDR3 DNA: TGCGCCAGCAGCGAACAACAGGGAGGGCCTGGAAACACCATATATTTT; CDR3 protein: CASSEQQGGPGNTIYF
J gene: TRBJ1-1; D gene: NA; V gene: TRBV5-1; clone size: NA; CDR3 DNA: TGCGCCAGCAGCTTGGATATTCCCCGAGGAACTGAAGCTTTCTTT; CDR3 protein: CASSLDIPRGTEAFF
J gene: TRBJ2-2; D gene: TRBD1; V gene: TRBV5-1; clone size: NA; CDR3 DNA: TGCGCCAGCAGCTTGGACGACAGGGCCTCGAACACCGGGGAGCTGTTTTTT; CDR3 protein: CASSLDDRASNTGELFF
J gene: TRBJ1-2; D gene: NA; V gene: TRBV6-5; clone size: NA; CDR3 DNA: TGTGCCAGCAGTTCTTACAGGGCTGGCTACACCTTC; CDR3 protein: CASSSYRAGYTF
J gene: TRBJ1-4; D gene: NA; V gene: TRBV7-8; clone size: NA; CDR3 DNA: TGTGCCAGCGGATTGGGGGGAACTAATGAAAAACTGTTTTTT; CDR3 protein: CASGLGGTNEKLFF
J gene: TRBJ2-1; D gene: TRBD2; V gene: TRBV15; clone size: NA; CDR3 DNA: TGTGCCACCGGACTAGCGGGGGGCACCATAGCTTCTGAGCAGTTCTTC; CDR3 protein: CATGLAGGTIASEQFF
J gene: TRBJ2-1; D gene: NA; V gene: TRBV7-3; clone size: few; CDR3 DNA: TGTGCCAGCAGCCAAAAGGGGGAAACTTACAATGAGCAGTTCTTC; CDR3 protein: CASSQKGETYNEQFF
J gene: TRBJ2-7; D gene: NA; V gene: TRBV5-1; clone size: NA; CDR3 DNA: TGCGCCAGCAGCTTGGGAAGGCAGGGCTGGTCCTACGAGCAGTACTTC; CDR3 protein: CASSLGRQGWSYEQYF
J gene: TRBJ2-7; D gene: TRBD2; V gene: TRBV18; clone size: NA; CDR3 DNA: TGTGCCAGCTCACCCGGGAATAGCGGGGAGGTGCTGTACTTC; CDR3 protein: CASSPGNSGEVLYF
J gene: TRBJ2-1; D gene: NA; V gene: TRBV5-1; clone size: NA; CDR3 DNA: TGCGCCAGCAGCTTGGAGGGGGTTTACGGCGATGAGCAGTTCTTC; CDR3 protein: CASSLEGVYGDEQFF
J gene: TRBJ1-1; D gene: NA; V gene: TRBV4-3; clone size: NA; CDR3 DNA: TGCGCCAGCAGCCAAGACCCGTCGGGGGGCGGCACTGAAGCTTTCTTT; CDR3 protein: CASSQDPSGGGTEAFF
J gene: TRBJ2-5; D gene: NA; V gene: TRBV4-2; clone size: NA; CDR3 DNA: TGTGCCAGCAGCCAAGAAAGGGGGCAAGAGACCCAGTACTTC; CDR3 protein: CASSQERGQETQYF
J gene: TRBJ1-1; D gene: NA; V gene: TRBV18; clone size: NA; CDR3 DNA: TGTGCCAGCTCACCGAGTAACACTGAAGCTTTCTTT; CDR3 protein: CASSPSNTEAFF
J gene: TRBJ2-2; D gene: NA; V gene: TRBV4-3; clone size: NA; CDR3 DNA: TGCGCCAGCAGCCAAGAACAGGGAGATACCGGGGAGCTGTTTTTT; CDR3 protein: CASSQEQGDTGELFF
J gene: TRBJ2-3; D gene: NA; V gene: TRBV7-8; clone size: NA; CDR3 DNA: TGTGCCAGCAGCTTAGCGTCCGGGAGTACAGATACGCAGTATTTT; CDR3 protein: CASSLASGSTDTQYF
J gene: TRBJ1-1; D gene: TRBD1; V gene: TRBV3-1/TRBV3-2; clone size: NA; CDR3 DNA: TGTGCCAGCAGCCAACTGACAGGGGACGCTGAAGCTTTCTTT; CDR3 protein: CASSQLTGDAEAFF
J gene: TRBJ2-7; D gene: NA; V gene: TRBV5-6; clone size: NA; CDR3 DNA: TGTGCCAGCAGCTTGATCTTCAACTCTGGGGGGGAGCAGTACTTC; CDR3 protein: CASSLIFNSGGEQYF
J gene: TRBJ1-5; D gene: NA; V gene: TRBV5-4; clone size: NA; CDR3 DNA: TGTGCCAGCAGCTTGGCCGGGGTAAATCAGCCCCAGCATTTT; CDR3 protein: CASSLAGVNQPQHF
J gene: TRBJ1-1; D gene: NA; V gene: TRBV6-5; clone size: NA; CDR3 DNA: TGTGCCAGCAGTTATCGCTCCGGGGAGGATGAAGCTTTCTTT; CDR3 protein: CASSYRSGEDEAFF
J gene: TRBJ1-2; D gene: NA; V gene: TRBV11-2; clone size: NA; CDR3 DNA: TGTGCCAGCAGCTTAGATACGCAGGGCGTCGGTGGCTACACCTTC; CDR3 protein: CASSLDTQGVGGYTF
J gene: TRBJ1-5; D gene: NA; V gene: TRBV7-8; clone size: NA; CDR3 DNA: TGTGCCAGCAGCTTAGTGACAGAGGATCAGCCCCAGCATTTT; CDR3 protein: CASSLVTEDQPQHF
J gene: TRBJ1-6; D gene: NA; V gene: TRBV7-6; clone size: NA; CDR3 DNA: TGTGCCAGCAGCCCCACCGGACAGCTCCTTTCACCCCTCCACTTT; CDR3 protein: CASSPTGQLLSPLHF
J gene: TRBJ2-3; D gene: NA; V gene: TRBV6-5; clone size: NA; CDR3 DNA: TGTGCCAGCAGTTACATTCTAGCTCCAGATACGCAGTATTTT; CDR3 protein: CASSYILAPDTQYF
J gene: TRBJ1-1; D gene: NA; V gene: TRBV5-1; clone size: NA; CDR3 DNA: TGCGCCAGCAGCTTGGGAGTGGGGGGAATGGACACTGAAGCTTTCTTT; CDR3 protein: CASSLGVGGMDTEAFF
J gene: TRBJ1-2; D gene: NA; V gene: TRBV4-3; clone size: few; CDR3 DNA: TGCGCCAGCAGCCAAGACATGGGCTACACCTTC; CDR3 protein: CASSQDMGYTF
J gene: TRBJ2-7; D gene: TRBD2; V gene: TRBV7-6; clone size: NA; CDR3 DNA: TGTGCCAGCAGCCCGGGGACTAGCGGGTCCCGTTACGAGCAGTACTTC; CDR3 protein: CASSPGTSGSRYEQYF
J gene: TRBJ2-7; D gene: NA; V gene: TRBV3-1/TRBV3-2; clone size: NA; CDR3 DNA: TGTGCCAGCAGCCAAGGTGCGGGGAACCTAGGCGAGCAGTACTTC; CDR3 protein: CASSQGAGNLGEQYF
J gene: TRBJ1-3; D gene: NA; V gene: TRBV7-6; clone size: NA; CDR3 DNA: TGTGCCAGCAGCTTAGCGAACCCCTACTCTGGAAACACCATATATTTT; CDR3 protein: CASSLANPYSGNTIYF
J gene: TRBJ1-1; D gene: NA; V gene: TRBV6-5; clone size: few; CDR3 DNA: TGTGCCAGCAGTCTGACTCTGAACACTGAAGCTTTCTTT; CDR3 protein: CASSLTLNTEAFF
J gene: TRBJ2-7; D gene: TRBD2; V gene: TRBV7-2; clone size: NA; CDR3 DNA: TGTGCCAGCAGCCCCCCGGGGGGTCGAACCTACGAGCAGTACTTC; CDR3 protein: CASSPPGGRTYEQYF
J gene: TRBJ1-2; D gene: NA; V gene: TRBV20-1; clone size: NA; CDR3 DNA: TGCAGTGCTAGTGATAACCCAGGGGAGGGCTATGGCTACACCTTC; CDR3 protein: CSASDNPGEGYGYTF
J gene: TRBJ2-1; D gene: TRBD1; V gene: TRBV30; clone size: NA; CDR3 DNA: TGTGCCTGGAGTGCGACAGGGACGGCCTACAATGAGCAGTTCTTC; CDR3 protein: CAWSATGTAYNEQFF
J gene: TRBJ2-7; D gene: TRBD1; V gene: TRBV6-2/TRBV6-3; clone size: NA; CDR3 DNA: TGTGCCAGCAGTTACTCTAGGACAGGGAAGAGCGTGGACGAGCAGTACTTC; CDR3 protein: CASSYSRTGKSVDEQYF